A single sample gave rise to the 8 T cell receptor beta chains below, sequenced in a study of neurological immune-mediated disorders. TCRdb analysed the 5' RACE reads with MiXCR anew, one entry per CDR3 protein. The data hold approximately 86,000 distinct CDR3 sequences, with 2.6% observed a single time. Sequenced input: PBMCs. The source is a woman aged 25 to 39 with multiple sclerosis.

This clonotype has at least ten counts. The chain combines TRBV7-8 with TRBJ2-7, with TRBD2 identical over 7 bases. Per the germline V gene, CDR1 is SGHVS and CDR2 is FQNEAQ. The CDR3 spans 15 residues. J was trimmed by 1 base and V by 2 bases; bases with no gene match: 5. The CDR3 region has the DNA TGTGCCAGCAGCTTATCCCTCGGGAGGTCCTACGAGCAGTACTTC. Its protein product is CASSLSLGRSYEQYF.

This clonotype came up many times. This rearrangement joins TRBV20-1 to TRBJ1-1; weak D call: TRBD1 (6 bases). There are 16 residues in the CDR3. Germline assignment: CDR1 DFQATT and CDR2 SNEGSKA (reference sequence). The V and J ends lost 0 bases and 1 base respectively, with 15 bases between them. The CDR3 protein is CSARDRIRGQNTEAFF. The CDR3 bases are TGCAGTGCTAGAGATCGGATTAGGGGACAGAACACTGAAGCTTTCTTT.

This clonotype has at least ten counts. The chain joins TRBV2 to TRBJ1-4; D not certain. This CDR3 contains 14 residues. V was clipped by 1 base and J by 0 bases, with 3 bases between them. The germline V gene encodes CDR1 SNHLY and CDR2 FYNNEI. The CDR3 nucleotides read TGTGCCAGCAGTGAAGTCACAACTAATGAAAAACTGTTTTTT. Translating gives CASSEVTTNEKLFF.

This clonotype was observed many times. The rearrangement uses TRBV6-2 or TRBV6-3 and TRBJ2-1; D is ambiguous. V dropped 1 base and J dropped 4 bases, with 14 bases sitting between them. Germline assignment: CDR1 MNHEY and CDR2 SVGEGT. This CDR3 is 16 amino acids long. The CDR3 DNA sequence: TGTGCCAGCAGTTACTTCTCCAGTGTCGGGTACAATGAGCAGTTCTTC. Translation: CASSYFSSVGYNEQFF.

This clonotype was seen ten or more times. This chain connects TRBV7-8 to TRBJ2-1; the D call may be TRBD1 or TRBD2 (5 bases each). The CDR3 extends over 16 amino acids. CDR1 SGHVS and CDR2 FQNEAQ come from the germline V gene. The V and J ends lost 0 bases and 0 bases respectively, with 9 bases between them. In DNA, the CDR3 is TGTGCCAGCAGCTTAGCGGGGGTGAGCTCCTACAATGAGCAGTTCTTC. Translating it yields CASSLAGVSSYNEQFF.

This clonotype was seen ten or more times. J is TRBJ2-1 and V is TRBV7-2; 14 nucleotides match TRBD2. Trimming took 1 base from V and 15 from J; bases not matched to a gene: 8. The CDR3 consists of 15 residues. From germline, CDR1 is SGHTA and CDR2 FQGNSA. The CDR3 DNA is TGTGCCAGCAGCTTAGGACTAGCGGGAGGGCTTTTTCCGTTCTTC. Its protein product is CASSLGLAGGLFPFF. The full variable domain, in which reference TRBV7-2 and TRBJ2-1 provide the parts outside the CDR3, is GAGVSQSPSNKVTEKGKDVELRCDPISGHTALYWYRQSLGQGLEFLIYFQGNSAPDKSGLPSDRFSAERTGGSVSTLTIQRTQQEDSAVYLCASSLGLAGGLFPFFGPGTRLTVL.

This clonotype has a count of ten or more. The chain carries TRBV6-2 or TRBV6-3 and TRBJ2-2, with 9 positions matching TRBD2. CDR3 size: 14 residues. The germline V gene encodes CDR1 MNHEY and CDR2 SVGEGT. Germline trimming cut 7 bases from V and 6 bases from J; bases unmatched to any gene: 6. CDR3 loop: CASTGTSFPGELFF. The CDR3 region has the DNA TGTGCCAGCACCGGGACTAGCTTCCCCGGGGAGCTGTTTTTT.

In its sample, this clonotype was seen many times. This chain links TRBV7-2 with TRBJ2-7; D gene unclear. Trimming cost V 1 base and J 0 bases, with 7 bases left between them. There are 14 residues in the CDR3. Per the germline V gene, CDR1 is SGHTA and CDR2 is FQGNSA. The CDR3 DNA is TGTGCCAGCAGCTTAGGGGTTCTCTCCTACGAGCAGTACTTC. It encodes CASSLGVLSYEQYF. Combining the CDR3 with reference TRBV7-2 and TRBJ2-7 gives the whole variable domain GAGVSQSPSNKVTEKGKDVELRCDPISGHTALYWYRQSLGQGLEFLIYFQGNSAPDKSGLPSDRFSAERTGGSVSTLTIQRTQQEDSAVYLCASSLGVLSYEQYFGPGTRLTVT.